Following are 30 T cell receptor beta chains from one sample sequenced in a study of regulatory T cells in long-lasting Graves disease. Building the TCR beta libraries relied on iRepertoire HTBI primers, and CDR3 regions underwent Arm-PCR. TCRdb itself ran the multiplex PCR reads through MiXCR, one entry per CDR3 protein. The sample yields 300,000 to 400,000 distinct CDR3 sequences, over 15% seen once. Regarding time point: newly diagnosed GD, antithyroid drugs for less than 3 months. Isolated PBMC RNA provided the starting material for the TCR library. The source was peripheral blood mononuclear cells (PBMCs), collected at new diagnosis, from a patient treated with antithyroid drugs. The receptors shown here come from a female donor with Graves disease.

This clonotype has at least ten counts. V is TRBV27 and J is TRBJ1-6; TRBD1 aligns across 7 bases. V lost 4 bases, J lost 1 base, and 7 bases stayed unmatched. The CDR3 length is 17 residues. Germline-derived CDR1 and CDR2 are MNHEY and SMNVEV (reference sequence). The CDR3 loop is CASSSASTGSYNSPLHF. CDR3 nucleotides: TGTGCCAGCAGTTCCGCCTCGACAGGGTCCTATAATTCACCCCTCCACTTT.

This clonotype was detected a few times. This clone may be a read error of a much larger clone one base away. The chain couples TRBV5-4 to TRBJ2-2; 11 bases match TRBD2. The CDR3 spans 15 residues. V dropped 3 bases and J dropped 3; count of bases not matched to a gene: 1. The germline V gene encodes CDR1 SGHNT and CDR2 YYREEE (reference sequence). The CDR3 bases are TGTGCCAGCAGCTCGGGACTAGCGGACACCGGGGAGCTGTTTTTT. Amino acid sequence: CASSSGLADTGELFF.

A word on this clonotype: A single base is all that separates this from a far larger clone, so a read error is likely. CDR3 DNA sequence: TGTGCCAGCAGCTTTATGGGGACTAGCCTCTACAATGAGCAGTACTTC. Its translation: CASSFMGTSLYNEQYF. The rearrangement links TRBV11-2 to TRBJ2-4; 9 bases are shared with TRBD2. This CDR3 has 16 residues. Germline V lookup: CDR1 SGHAT, CDR2 FQNNGV. J gave up 13 bases and V 3 bases, and 16 bases lay outside the gene matches. Drawing the rest from reference TRBV11-2 and TRBJ2-4, the complete variable domain is EAGVAQSPRYKIIEKRQSVAFWCNPISGHATLYWYQQILGQGPKLLIQFQNNGVVDDSQLPKDRFSAERLKGVDSTLKIQPAKLEDSAVYLCASSFMGTSLYNEQYFGAGTRLSVL.

The table lists this clonotype with many counts. The chain couples TRBV10-3 to TRBJ2-1; D is unresolved. CDR1 is ENHRY and CDR2 is SYGVKD in the germline V gene. The CDR3 extends over 13 amino acids. Trimming cost V 0 bases and J 10 bases, with 10 bases left between them. The CDR3 protein is CAISESSGDEQFF. The CDR3 region has the DNA TGTGCCATCAGTGAGTCGTCGGGCGACGAGCAGTTCTTC.

This clonotype was seen repeatedly, ten times or more. The chain couples TRBV9 to TRBJ2-1; 8 nucleotides line up with TRBD2. The germline CDR1 and CDR2 sequences are SGDLS and YYNGEE. This CDR3 has 13 residues. J was trimmed by 9 bases and V by 4 bases; bases with no gene match: 6. CDR3 DNA: TGTGCCAGCAGCCGGGAGGGCCGCACTGAGCAGTTCTTC. Encoded protein: CASSREGRTEQFF. Variable domain in full (rest from reference TRBV9 and TRBJ2-1): DSGVTQTPKHLITATGQRVTLRCSPRSGDLSVYWYQQSLDQGLQFLIQYYNGEERAKGNILERFSAQQFPDLHSELNLSSLELGDSALYFCASSREGRTEQFFGPGTRLTVL.

There are many counts of this clonotype. The genes are TRBV28 and TRBJ1-6; no definite D call. V dropped 6 bases and J dropped 8 bases, with 8 bases sitting between them. The CDR3 length is 12 residues. Per germline, CDR1 MDHEN and CDR2 SYDVKM. CDR3 DNA: TGTGCCAGCAGCCCCTCTGATTCACCCCTCCACTTT. This gives the protein CASSPSDSPLHF.

This clonotype occurred many times. The chain recombines TRBV28 with TRBJ2-7, with 7 bases identical to TRBD2. Germline values: CDR1 MDHEN, CDR2 SYDVKM. V dropped 5 bases and J dropped 6; count of bases not matched to a gene: 13. The CDR3 consists of 15 residues. The CDR3 sequence: CASSPPRAGVGEQYF. CDR3 DNA: TGTGCCAGCAGTCCCCCTCGGGCGGGAGTTGGCGAGCAGTACTTC.

In its sample, this clonotype was seen many times. This rearrangement joins TRBV25-1 to TRBJ1-1, with a weak D call TRBD1 (6 bases). V was shortened by 6 bases and J by 6 bases, with 20 bases between the two germline ends. CDR1 and CDR2 from the germline V gene are MGHDK and SYGVNS. The length of the CDR3 is 15 residues. CDR3 protein: CASRDRPDSEAEAFF. CDR3 DNA: TGTGCCAGCAGGGATCGGCCGGACAGCGAGGCTGAAGCTTTCTTT.

This clonotype was counted at least ten times. V and J are TRBV7-9 and TRBJ2-1; 9 bases align to TRBD2. Germline V gene sequence: CDR1 SEHNR, CDR2 FQNEAQ (reference sequence). This CDR3 is built from 14 residues. V trimming: 5 bases; J trimming: 6 bases; junction bases outside the gene matches: 5. The CDR3 nucleotides are TGTGCCAGCAGCGAGGGACTAGCCCTCAATGAGCAGTTCTTC. It yields the protein CASSEGLALNEQFF.

This clonotype was found many times. The V call is TRBV11-2, the J call TRBJ2-5; no clear D. This CDR3 contains 11 residues. The V gene's germline CDR1 is SGHAT and CDR2 FQNNGV. Trimming cost V 5 bases and J 5 bases, with 6 bases left between them. This chain's CDR3 is CASSRSETQYF. CDR3 DNA sequence: TGTGCCAGCAGCCGATCGGAGACCCAGTACTTC. The variable domain in full, completed from reference TRBV11-2 and TRBJ2-5, reads EAGVAQSPRYKIIEKRQSVAFWCNPISGHATLYWYQQILGQGPKLLIQFQNNGVVDDSQLPKDRFSAERLKGVDSTLKIQPAKLEDSAVYLCASSRSETQYFGPGTRLLVL.

At least ten counts were recorded for this clonotype. This sequence joins TRBV29-1 and TRBJ2-6, with 10 nucleotides matching TRBD1. The CDR3 is 18 amino acids. The V segment lost 3 bases and the J segment 1 base; nucleotides outside the gene matches: 9. Germline-derived CDR1 and CDR2 are SQVTM and ANQGSEA. DNA of the CDR3: TGCAGCGTTGACGGCGGGACAGGGGCCCTTTCTGGGGCCAACGTCCTGACTTTC. It codes for CSVDGGTGALSGANVLTF.

This chain connects TRBV5-1 to TRBJ1-2; D gene ambiguous. Trimming took 0 bases from V and 7 from J, leaving 13 bases between them. This CDR3 spans 14 amino acids. Germline V CDR1 and CDR2: SGHRS, YFSETQ. The CDR3 DNA reads as TGCGCCAGCAGCTTGGATATCACAGTCCGTGGCTACACCTTC. Its translation: CASSLDITVRGYTF.

This clonotype was seen at least ten times. The chain couples TRBV7-2 to TRBJ2-3; 7 positions match TRBD2. This CDR3 is 15 amino acids long. CDR1 SGHTA and CDR2 FQGNSA come from the germline V gene. Trimming at V came to 5 bases and at J to 1 base, leaving 6 bases not matched to a gene. CDR3 sequence: CASSIGLGGTDTQYF. In nucleotides, the CDR3 is TGTGCCAGCAGCATCGGACTAGGGGGCACAGATACGCAGTATTTT.

This clonotype was seen at least ten times. The chain combines TRBV2 with TRBJ2-1; 10 bases match TRBD2. The germline CDR1 and CDR2 sequences are SNHLY and FYNNEI. V lost 4 bases to trimming and J lost 3 bases; unmatched junction nucleotides: 6. The CDR3 has 16 amino acids. The CDR3: CASSGRGTSVYNEQFF. As DNA, the CDR3 is TGTGCCAGCAGTGGGAGGGGGACTAGCGTCTACAATGAGCAGTTCTTC.

As regards this clonotype: Being one base from a much bigger clone, this may be a read error. V and J are TRBV2 and TRBJ1-2, with 7 bases matching TRBD1. Germline CDR1 is SNHLY and CDR2 is FYNNEI. The CDR3 length is 15 residues. CDR3 in DNA: TGTGCCAGCGGTGAAAGGAGGGGGCCCGGGAGAGGCTACACCTTC. This codes for CASGERRGPGRGYTF.

V and J are TRBV7-6 and TRBJ2-1; 8 nucleotides line up with TRBD2. CDR1 and CDR2 (germline): SGHVS, FNYEAQ. CDR3 length equals 16 residues. V gave up 3 bases and J gave up 1 base; unmatched junction bases: 5. CDR3 DNA sequence: TGTGCCAGCAGCTTCGGGGGGGGCGGATCCTACAATGAGCAGTTCTTC. Amino acids: CASSFGGGGSYNEQFF.

This clonotype came up a few times. This sequence joins TRBV10-2 and TRBJ2-7, with 8 bases fitting TRBD1. The CDR3 runs to 14 residues. The germline V gene encodes CDR1 WSHSY and CDR2 SAAADI. The trim removed 6 bases at V and 1 base at J, leaving 5 bases unmatched. CDR3 in amino acids: CASSDRGASYEQYF. CDR3 coding DNA: TGCGCCAGCAGCGACAGGGGAGCTTCCTACGAGCAGTACTTC.

On this clonotype itself: One end of the junction fails to match germline, which may point to a read error. The chain carries TRBV12-3 or TRBV12-4 and TRBJ2-7, with D possibly being TRBD2 (5 bases). The CDR3 loop spans 15 amino acids. The CDR3 loop reads CASSPRLEASYEQYF. As DNA, the CDR3 is TGCGCCAGCAGTCCACGATTGGAGGCCTCCTACGAGCAGTACTTC.

This clonotype was counted at least ten times. V is TRBV12-3 or TRBV12-4 and J is TRBJ1-5, with D unclear. V was pared by 4 bases and J by 7 bases, with 11 bases between. This CDR3 is 13 amino acids long. CDR3 amino acids: CASSSQQGQPQHF. DNA for the CDR3: TGTGCCAGCAGTTCGCAACAAGGGCAGCCCCAGCATTTT.

This clonotype came up many times. The chain links TRBV19 to TRBJ1-5; no clear D gene. Trimming removed 3 bases at V and 3 bases at J, with 9 bases between. The CDR3 sequence is 14 residues long. Looked up from germline, CDR1 is LNHDA and CDR2 is SQIVND (reference sequence). CDR3 region: CASSIRASNQPQHF. CDR3 in DNA: TGTGCCAGTAGTATTAGGGCCTCCAATCAGCCCCAGCATTTT.

As for this clonotype: A single base separates this from a much larger clone, so it may be a read error. V gene TRBV28 combines with J gene TRBJ2-7; no definite D call. Germline values: CDR1 MDHEN, CDR2 SYDVKM. The CDR3 is 15 amino acids. CDR3 coding DNA: TGTGCCAGCAATCCAAACCCGGGCCCCTCCTACGAGCAGCACTTC. It encodes CASNPNPGPSYEQHF.

This clonotype was counted ten times or more. The chain is built from TRBV7-6 and TRBJ2-7, with TRBD2 matching 14 bases. The length of the CDR3 is 15 residues. Unmatched junction bases numbered 4, after V lost 5 bases and J lost 4 bases. Germline-derived CDR1 and CDR2 are SGHVS and FNYEAQ. The CDR3 region is CASSLGTSGRYEQYF. The CDR3 DNA reads as TGTGCCAGCAGCCTTGGGACTAGCGGGAGATACGAGCAGTACTTC.

There are many counts of this clonotype. J is TRBJ1-4 and V is TRBV5-8; D unresolved. Trimming stripped 3 bases from V and 7 bases from J, with 16 bases between. Germline V lookup: CDR1 SGHTS, CDR2 YDEGEE. This CDR3 contains 15 residues. This CDR3 reads CASSSGGRRAEKLFF. The CDR3 bases are TGTGCCAGCAGCTCCGGAGGCCGGCGCGCTGAAAAACTGTTTTTT.

This clonotype was recorded at least ten times. The rearrangement uses TRBV6-1 and TRBJ1-4; 8 bases agree with TRBD1. CDR3 length equals 14 residues. J lost 7 bases, V lost 6 bases, and 7 bases had no gene match. Germline V gives CDR1 MNHNS, CDR2 SASEGT. CDR3 coding DNA: TGTGCCAGCAGCCCCGGGACAGGCAGTGAAAAACTGTTTTTT. This sequence encodes CASSPGTGSEKLFF.

This clonotype was counted many times. The chain employs TRBV20-1 and TRBJ2-5; the D is unclear. The germline V gene has CDR1 DFQATT and CDR2 SNEGSKA (reference sequence). This CDR3 has 12 amino acids. V was trimmed by 0 bases and J by 5 bases, leaving 7 bases between them. The CDR3 coding sequence is TGCAGTGCTAGAGATCCGATGGAGACCCAGTACTTC. Residues: CSARDPMETQYF.

A few counts support this clonotype. The chain joins TRBV19 to TRBJ2-3; D is unresolved. CDR3 length: 13 residues. Trimming cost V 9 bases and J 4 bases, with 14 bases left between them. Germline V gene sequence: CDR1 LNHDA, CDR2 SQIVND (reference sequence). The CDR3 bases are TGTGCCAGCAGTCCTAACGTGGCAGATACGCAGTATTTT. Protein: CASSPNVADTQYF.

This clonotype was seen only once. A far bigger clonotype differs at one base, so this is likely a read error. This chain connects TRBV6-1 to TRBJ1-2, with D hard to call. This CDR3 is 14 amino acids long. Germline V gene lookup returns CDR1 MNHNS and CDR2 SASEGT. CDR3 coding DNA: TGTGACAGCAGTGTGGTCGGCGGATCCTATGGCTACACCTTC. Translating gives CDSSVVGGSYGYTF.

The rearrangement links TRBV29-1 to TRBJ2-3, with no clear D. Germline values: CDR1 SQVTM, CDR2 ANQGSEA. This CDR3 has 13 residues. Between the trimmed V and J ends, which lost 3 bases and 1 base, there was a span of 8 bases. The DNA for the CDR3 is TGCAGCGTTGATCCGAAGGGCACAGATACGCAGTATTTT. Amino acid sequence: CSVDPKGTDTQYF.

This clonotype has a count of ten or more. CDR3 in DNA: TGTGCCAGCAGCCAAATGACAGATACGCAGTATTTT. Protein sequence: CASSQMTDTQYF. V gene TRBV14 combines with J gene TRBJ2-3, with D hard to call. V lost 2 bases and J 3 bases, leaving 3 bases between the germline ends. Germline V CDR1 and CDR2: SGHDN, FVKESK. This CDR3 is built from 12 residues.

The genes are TRBV28 and TRBJ1-6; TRBD1 aligns across 11 bases. This CDR3 has 17 residues. CDR1 and CDR2 from the germline V gene are MDHEN and SYDVKM. J was trimmed by 8 bases and V by 3 bases; bases with no gene match: 9. The CDR3 DNA is TGTGCCAGCAGTTTGCGGACAGGGGGCCCTAGGGATTCACCCCTCCACTTT. It specifies CASSLRTGGPRDSPLHF.